This TCR beta chain originates from a study of shared clonotypes between healthy human individuals. Naive CD45RA+ and memory CD45RA-negative subsets were split from CD4+ cells. This CDR3 is built from 17 residues. The V and J ends lost 0 bases and 1 base respectively, with 16 bases between them. The study's findings and limits: Blood was the sole source, and tissue repertoires probably differ.

Profiling relied on immunoSEQ multiplex PCR, and the TCRdb table lists in-frame clones only, not all of them. In the table there are about a million clones, approximately 75% of which are singletons. To note about this clone: Antigen: not known.

The sample comprised memory CD4+ T cells from PBMCs. Subset defined: CD45RA-negative fraction. This receptor was obtained from a man aged 18-30 years in good health. Some clones in this sample may be carry-over from other donors' samples. The chain has TRBV23-1 and TRBJ2-7, with D tentatively TRBD1 (6 bases). TRBV23-1 is an open reading frame whose function is uncertain. The CDR3 DNA sequence: TGCGCCAGCAGTCAATCGGTGGGACACCAATTATCCTACGAGCAGTACTTC. Translation gives CASSQSVGHQLSYEQYF.